These 3 T cell receptor beta chains originate from one sample sequenced in a study of cytomegalovirus exposure and HLA in healthy donors. The PCR employed 60 Vbeta primers together with 13 Jbeta primers. Data came from immunoSEQ multiplex PCR; TCRdb stores just in-frame clones and leaves some out. The profile covers approximately 140,000 clones, with around three quarters appearing a single time and 5% to 7.5% taken by the ten largest. Sequencing input: PBMCs. The receptors here all came from a woman aged 40-49 years in good health and CMV-seropositive.

The chain joins TRBV6-1 to TRBJ2-7, with D maybe TRBD1 (5 bases). Per the germline V gene, CDR1 is MNHNS and CDR2 is SASEGT. The CDR3 contains 16 residues. The V end was cut by 1 base, the J end by 6 bases, with 19 bases between. CDR3 sequence reads: CASSEGTGREKAEQYF. The CDR3 DNA follows: TGTGCCAGCAGTGAAGGAACAGGAAGGGAAAAGGCCGAGCAGTACTTC.

The chain is built from TRBV6-1 and TRBJ2-7, with a tentative D call TRBD2 (5 bases). The CDR3 is 14 residues long. CDR1 is MNHNS, CDR2 SASEGT, per germline. V was clipped by 5 bases and J by 2 bases, with 13 bases between them. The CDR3 here is CASSTGPGAYEQYF. Written as DNA, the CDR3 is TGTGCCAGCAGTACCGGGCCCGGGGCCTACGAGCAGTACTTC.

This chain joins TRBV6-1 and TRBJ2-3, with 8 bases fitting TRBD1. Per the germline V gene, CDR1 is MNHNS and CDR2 is SASEGT. The CDR3 length is 17 residues. With 0 bases clipped from V and 5 bases from J, the junction kept 10 bases outside the gene matches. CDR3 in amino acids: CASSEALGQGVKDTQYF. In DNA, the CDR3 is TGTGCCAGCAGTGAAGCGCTAGGACAGGGAGTCAAAGATACGCAGTATTTT.